One T cell receptor (beta chain) is described in this entry. No antigen is known for it. The data stem from a study of shared clonotypes between healthy human individuals. Study-wide findings and caveats: Larger estimated richness was generally recorded for naive subsets relative to memory subsets. Deeper or shallower sequencing was expected to change how clonotypes are shared among donors.

TCRdb keeps only in-frame clones here, not all; method: immunoSEQ multiplex PCR. The sample carries approximately 1,500,000 clones, 96% recorded once. The study enrolled healthy HIV-negative adults without recent acute infections or vaccinations as donors. The CDR3 spans 14 residues. Germline V gene sequence: CDR1 MNHEY, CDR2 SMNVEV (reference sequence). Trimming removed 3 bases from V and 0 bases from J, with 9 bases in between. This TCR derives from a man under 40 in good health. The sample comprised naive CD4+ T cells sorted from blood. Specified subset: CD45RA+ positively selected. The V call is TRBV27, the J call TRBJ2-7; tentative D call: TRBD2 (5 bases). The CDR3 loop is CASSFQRSSYEQYF. Here the CDR3 DNA reads TGTGCCAGCAGTTTCCAGCGGAGCTCCTACGAGCAGTACTTC.